This TCR beta chain was found in a study of blood T cell repertoires in COVID-19. The protocol was immunoSEQ multiplex PCR, while the TCRdb copy is restricted to in-frame clones and leaves out a portion. The sample holds 200,000 to 250,000 clones, approximately 83% seen once. This clone has just a few counts. Trimming removed 3 bases from V and 7 bases from J, with 18 bases in between. The CDR3 is 15 residues long. Germline CDR1 and CDR2: MNHNY and SVGAGI (reference sequence). The clonotype comes from an elderly man with acute or convalescent COVID-19. Input material: peripheral blood. V usage is TRBV6-6 and J usage is TRBJ1-2; D might be TRBD1 (6 bases). CDR3 DNA: TGTGCCAGCAGTTATGCGACAGGACCAAGCGCTGGCTACACCTTC. It translates to CASSYATGPSAGYTF.